This T cell receptor (beta chain) came from a study of blood T cell repertoires in COVID-19. Study as a whole: The samples span acute and convalescent COVID-19 from the United States, Italy and Spain.

In the original analysis: Reference gene primer amplification yielded estimated nucleated cell counts. Sequencing used immunoSEQ multiplex PCR; TCRdb keeps in-frame clones, though not all of them. V, J and clone size were drawn from that table, and D and trimming were deduced from the DNA. Counted here are 200,000 to 250,000 clones, 90% occurring once; the ten biggest clones make up around 16%. In the 2 weeks before study entry, exposed participants met a COVID-19 case, which was PCR-confirmed or clinician-diagnosed. On this clone: Other nucleotide sequences in the sample specify the same CDR3.

Unmatched junction bases numbered 3, after V lost 4 bases and J lost 0 bases. This CDR3 is built from 15 residues. Germline CDR1 is SGHRS and CDR2 is YFSETQ. The TCR originated in a man aged 30 to 45 who had been exposed to COVID-19. What was sequenced was PBMCs or T cells enriched from blood (not recorded which). The chain links TRBV5-1 to TRBJ1-4; 7 bases map to TRBD1. CDR3 nucleotide sequence: TGCGCCAGCAGCCCTCAGGGGGCAACTAATGAAAAACTGTTTTTT. It encodes CASSPQGATNEKLFF.